Here is one T cell receptor (beta chain) with its context. The antigen is not known. Measured with immunoSEQ multiplex PCR; TCRdb has only the in-frame clones, and not every one. The table records thousands of clones, about 90% of them present only once. The sample originates from a study of PD-1 blockade in classical Hodgkin lymphoma. Notes on the study in general: Newly diagnosed patients were reported to exhibit reduced baseline TCR diversity relative to healthy donors. What drove the repertoire differences, possibly disease activity or prior therapy, has not been defined.

Described time point: newly diagnosed, previously untreated cHL patient sample. It was by magnetic negative selection that CD8+ T cells were isolated from thawed PBMCs. Newly diagnosed, untreated classical Hodgkin lymphoma PBMCs served as comparison. This receptor was identified in a human donor with classical Hodgkin lymphoma. Input material: CD8+ T cells from blood.

The CDR3 DNA reads TGTGCCAGCAGCCCGCGGGACTTACAAGAGACCCAGTACTTC. Protein product: CASSPRDLQETQYF. This sequence joins TRBV9 and TRBJ2-5, with a tentative D call TRBD2 (6 bases). This CDR3 has 14 residues. Trimming removed 4 bases at V and 2 bases at J, with 12 bases between. Germline loops: CDR1 SGDLS, CDR2 YYNGEE.